This T cell receptor (beta chain) derives from a study of blood T cells in healthy people across ages. As for this clonotype: What it recognizes is unknown.

A second PCR, run for about 7 to 11 cycles, used a sample-barcoded 5' primer plus a J-beta primer mix. TCRdb redid the calling of the 5' RACE reads with MiXCR, one entry per CDR3 protein. The data show some 690,000 distinct CDR3 sequences, with 22% seen just once and about 20% held by the top ten. Regarding the study as a whole: Any changes in expanded clonotypes were possibly confounded, as donor CMV status remained unknown.

V was shortened by 5 bases and J by 10 bases, with 18 bases between the two germline ends. The germline CDR1 and CDR2 sequences are DFQATT and SNEGSKA (reference sequence). The CDR3 extends over 14 amino acids. The gene calls are TRBV20-1 and TRBJ1-6; possibly TRBD1 for D (6 bases). The specimen sequenced was blood. The receptor comes from a man aged 70 or older in good health. CDR3 coding DNA: TGCAGTGCTGGGGGCCGGGCCGCCAGGTCACCCCTCCACTTT. Translating gives CSAGGRAARSPLHF.